This T cell receptor (beta chain) comes out of a study of blood T cells in healthy people across ages. A second about 7 to 11 cycle PCR used barcoded and J-beta primers. MiXCR, applied by TCRdb to the 5' RACE reads, yields one record per CDR3 protein. The sample shows 1 million to 1.2 million distinct CDR3 sequences, roughly two fifths of them seen only once. The CDR3 loop spans 15 amino acids. The V and J genes are TRBV12-3 or TRBV12-4 and TRBJ2-1; TRBD1 matches 7 bases. The DNA end lines up better with TRBJ2-7; the J call may be wrong. Source material: blood. The receptor was derived from a man between 18 and 29 years old in good health. In DNA, the CDR3 is TGTGCCAGCAGCACAGGGGTTAGCTCCTACAATGAGCAGTACTTC. It encodes CASSTGVSSYNEQYF.